This note documents a single T cell receptor beta chain sequence. From its re-call of the 5' RACE reads, TCRdb lists each CDR3 protein once, without DNA. Its table lists about half a million distinct CDR3 sequences. The data were taken from a study of T cells expressing NK-cell markers. The CDR3 spans 13 residues. Sequenced input: blood T cells: a sorted CD56 or NKG2C T cell subset, CD4+ or CD8+ T cells, or bulk PBMC T cells (not recorded which). This receptor was obtained from a woman aged 45-60 years in good health. V gene TRBV12-3 or TRBV12-4 combines with J gene TRBJ2-1; without DNA, the TCRdb call of TRBD1 cannot be checked. CDR3 residues: CASIVWGLHEQFF.